The 21 T cell receptor beta chains reported below all come from one sample, sequenced in a study of cytomegalovirus exposure and HLA in healthy donors. The PCR used 60 Vbeta and 13 Jbeta primers. Assay used: immunoSEQ multiplex PCR; TCRdb lists only in-frame clones, some missing. The repertoire holds some 160,000 clones, with around 83% as singletons. The source material was PBMCs. These receptor sequences come from a man in his fifties or sixties in good health and CMV-seropositive.

The chain employs TRBV7-6 and TRBJ1-3; D gene unclear. This CDR3 region has 14 residues. V was shortened by 8 bases and J by 1 base, with 12 bases between the two germline ends. The germline V gene has CDR1 SGHVS and CDR2 FNYEAQ. CDR3 sequence (DNA): TGTGCCAGCGGATTAGGAGGTTCTGGAAACACCATATATTTT. This translates into CASGLGGSGNTIYF.

The genes are TRBV7-9 and TRBJ2-2; a possible D gene is TRBD1 (5 bases). The CDR3 sequence is 13 residues long. V lost 0 bases and J lost 7, with 6 bases in between. The germline CDR1 and CDR2 sequences are SEHNR and FQNEAQ (reference sequence). The CDR3 DNA reads TGTGCCAGCAGCTTAGCGGGGCGCGGGGAGCTGTTTTTT. This sequence encodes CASSLAGRGELFF.

V usage is TRBV7-8 and J usage is TRBJ2-1, with D perhaps TRBD2 (9 bases). The CDR3 sequence is 17 residues long. CDR1 is SGHVS, CDR2 FQNEAQ, per germline. Trimming removed 4 bases from V and 4 bases from J, with 20 bases in between. CDR3 bases: TGTGCCAGCAGCTCCTTCAGGGGGCGGGGGGGGTACAATGAGCAGTTCTTC. It specifies CASSSFRGRGGYNEQFF.

This chain uses TRBV11-2 with TRBJ2-7; 7 bases map to TRBD1. Germline loops: CDR1 SGHAT, CDR2 FQNNGV. The junction had 10 bases not matched to a gene; V was cut back by 5 bases and J by 3 bases. The CDR3 has 15 residues. The CDR3 nucleotides are TGTGCCAGCAGCCAACCGGGACAGCTGAGCTACGAGCAGTACTTC. Its translation is CASSQPGQLSYEQYF.

This chain links TRBV19 with TRBJ1-2; 7 bases are shared with TRBD1. With 5 bases clipped from V and 4 bases from J, the junction kept 13 bases outside the gene matches. Germline V gene lookup returns CDR1 LNHDA and CDR2 SQIVND (reference sequence). The CDR3 runs to 16 residues. Here the CDR3 reads CASSPHPSDRAYGYTF. In nucleotides, the CDR3 is TGTGCCAGTAGTCCTCACCCCTCAGACAGGGCCTATGGCTACACCTTC.

The chain uses TRBV19 and TRBJ1-1; maybe TRBD1 (5 bases). Germline loops: CDR1 LNHDA, CDR2 SQIVND (reference sequence). This CDR3 spans 15 amino acids. Trimming took off 0 bases at V and 1 base at J, with 9 bases between the two ends. CDR3 loop: CASSIEATANTEAFF. The CDR3 nucleotides read TGTGCCAGTAGTATAGAAGCGACAGCGAACACTGAAGCTTTCTTT.

This clone was recorded once. V and J are TRBV19 and TRBJ1-1; D remains ambiguous. The CDR3 spans 16 residues. V gave up 2 bases and J gave up 1 base, with 14 bases separating them. Germline V gene lookup returns CDR1 LNHDA and CDR2 SQIVND (reference sequence). The CDR3 region has the DNA TGTGCCAGTAGTATAAATTCAGGTTTCGCGAACACTGAAGCTTTCTTT. It is translated as CASSINSGFANTEAFF.

The chain employs TRBV11-2 and TRBJ2-5; weak D call: TRBD1 (6 bases). Trimming left V 1 base short and J 4 bases short, with 13 bases between. CDR1 SGHAT and CDR2 FQNNGV come from the germline V gene. This CDR3 has 15 residues. This CDR3 reads CASSLGRRGTETQYF. The CDR3 nucleotides read TGTGCCAGCAGCTTAGGGCGCAGGGGAACAGAGACCCAGTACTTC.

The rearrangement links TRBV5-1 to TRBJ2-3; 11 bases are a match to TRBD2. Losses at the gene ends were 4 bases for V and 2 bases for J; bases not matched to a gene: 6. Germline loops: CDR1 SGHRS, CDR2 YFSETQ. This CDR3 has 16 amino acids. CDR3 in amino acids: CASSETLAGDTDTQYF. In nucleotides, the CDR3 is TGCGCCAGCAGCGAGACACTAGCGGGAGACACAGATACGCAGTATTTT.

V is TRBV5-4 and J is TRBJ2-3; 10 nucleotides align to TRBD1. The CDR3 contains 15 residues. After removal of 4 bases from V and 4 bases from J, the junction contained 6 bases not matched to a gene. Germline lookup yields CDR1 SGHNT and CDR2 YYREEE (reference sequence). CDR3 DNA: TGTGCCAGCAGCGGGACAGGGGTTTCCGCAGATACGCAGTATTTT. This encodes CASSGTGVSADTQYF.

This clone was found once. This sequence joins TRBV19 and TRBJ1-5; the match to TRBD1 covers 8 bases. Unmatched junction bases numbered 4, after V lost 5 bases and J lost 4 bases. The length of the CDR3 is 14 residues. From germline, CDR1 is LNHDA and CDR2 SQIVND (reference sequence). As DNA, the CDR3 is TGTGCCAGTAGTCGAGGACAGGGAAATCAGCCCCAGCATTTT. It specifies CASSRGQGNQPQHF.

The chain joins TRBV19 to TRBJ2-2, with TRBD2 as a possible D gene (7 bases). CDR1 LNHDA and CDR2 SQIVND come from the germline V gene (reference sequence). Deletions cut 1 base from V and 7 bases from J, with 16 bases between. The CDR3 totals 16 residues. The CDR3 spells CASSIGAPRGGGELFF. For the CDR3, the DNA is TGTGCCAGTAGTATAGGGGCACCGAGGGGGGGCGGGGAGCTGTTTTTT.

The rearrangement uses TRBV19 and TRBJ1-2; possibly TRBD1 for D (5 bases). V lost 5 bases to trimming and J lost 4 bases, with 11 bases between them. Germline CDR1 LNHDA, CDR2 SQIVND (reference sequence). The CDR3 is made up of 13 amino acids. CDR3 amino acids: CASSWQGFYGYTF. CDR3 in DNA: TGTGCCAGTAGTTGGCAGGGCTTCTATGGCTACACCTTC.

This clone has a handful of counts. This chain links TRBV15 with TRBJ1-2, with 7 bases fitting TRBD1. With 0 bases clipped from V and 5 bases from J, the junction kept 12 bases outside the gene matches. The CDR3 contains 17 residues. From germline, CDR1 is LNHNV and CDR2 YYDKDF (reference sequence). The CDR3 is CATSRDDGTDYFYGYTF. The CDR3 DNA is TGTGCCACCAGCAGAGATGACGGGACAGACTATTTTTATGGCTACACCTTC. The full variable domain, with the rest looked up from reference TRBV15 and TRBJ1-2, is DAMVIQNPRYQVTQFGKPVTLSCSQTLNHNVMYWYQQKSSQAPKLLFHYYDKDFNNEADTPDNFQSRRPNTSFCFLDIRSPGLGDTAMYLCATSRDDGTDYFYGYTFGSGTRLTVV.

This clone was observed a few times. The gene calls are TRBV6-5 and TRBJ1-1; D gene unclear. The ends were cut back, 6 bases at V and 0 bases at J, with 11 bases in the middle. The CDR3 runs to 14 residues. CDR1 and CDR2 (germline): MNHEY, SVGAGI. This CDR3 reads CASSHGAVNTEAFF. CDR3 nucleotide sequence: TGTGCCAGCAGCCACGGTGCGGTGAACACTGAAGCTTTCTTT.

The rearrangement links TRBV19 to TRBJ1-1; 9 positions agree with TRBD1. This CDR3 is 15 amino acids long. CDR1 LNHDA and CDR2 SQIVND come from the germline V gene (reference sequence). J lost 2 bases, V lost 4 bases, and 5 bases had no gene match. DNA of the CDR3: TGTGCCAGTAGTACGGACAGGGGTAGTAACACTGAAGCTTTCTTT. This sequence encodes CASSTDRGSNTEAFF.

V and J are TRBV19 and TRBJ2-2; 7 nucleotides align to TRBD2. Trimming took 5 bases from V and 10 from J; bases not matched to a gene: 10. Per germline, CDR1 LNHDA and CDR2 SQIVND (reference sequence). This CDR3 spans 14 amino acids. CDR3 loop: CASSSRTREVELFF. Written as DNA, the CDR3 is TGTGCCAGTAGTTCCCGGACCCGGGAGGTGGAGCTGTTTTTT.

The chain is built from TRBV10-2 and TRBJ2-3; D possibly corresponds to TRBD2 (6 bases). This CDR3 contains 15 residues. Trimming took off 0 bases at V and 6 bases at J, with 13 bases between the two ends. The germline CDR1 and CDR2 sequences are WSHSY and SAAADI. Here the CDR3 DNA reads TGCGCCAGCAGTGAGTCGAGGAGGGGCTCCGATACGCAGTATTTT. Translation gives CASSESRRGSDTQYF.

The gene calls are TRBV5-6 and TRBJ1-6; no definite D call. Germline lookup yields CDR1 SGHDT and CDR2 YYEEEE. The ends were cut back, 3 bases at V and 3 bases at J, with 7 bases in the middle. The CDR3 sequence is 14 residues long. Written as DNA, the CDR3 is TGTGCCAGCAGCTCTAAACTCTATAATTCACCCCTCCACTTT. Its translation: CASSSKLYNSPLHF.

This chain links TRBV9 with TRBJ1-2; 7 bases are a match to TRBD1. This CDR3 is 13 amino acids long. V trimming: 4 bases; J trimming: 7 bases; junction bases outside the gene matches: 7. CDR1 is SGDLS and CDR2 is YYNGEE in the germline V gene. CDR3 sequence reads: CASSKGGASGYTF. The CDR3 DNA reads as TGTGCCAGCAGCAAAGGGGGCGCATCTGGCTACACCTTC.

This chain joins TRBV18 and TRBJ1-4, with a tentative D call TRBD1 (6 bases). Trimming removed 3 bases at V and 5 bases at J, with 10 bases between. Germline assignment: CDR1 KGHSH and CDR2 LQKENI. The CDR3 is 14 residues long. CDR3 nucleotides: TGTGCCAGCTCACCGACAGGTGGGAATGAAAAACTGTTTTTT. Translated, it gives CASSPTGGNEKLFF.